This TCR beta chain was observed in a study of early T cells in non-severe SARS-CoV-2 infection. Study summary: Bulk RNA isolated from unsorted whole blood underwent sequencing; chains were not paired. Study conclusions and caveats: Matching against VDJdb likely underestimated virus-specific expansions, favoring anti-spike CD8.

The TCR library protocol was used to attach unique molecular identifiers. These identifiers were attached to individual cDNA molecules. TCRdb called the 5' RACE reads again in MiXCR, with one record for every CDR3 protein. In the table there are some 42,000 distinct CDR3 sequences, about 5.9% of which are singletons. This clonotype was picked up many times. What it recognizes is unknown. Trimming removed 1 base from V and 2 bases from J, with 11 bases in between. CDR3 length equals 15 residues. The germline CDR1 and CDR2 sequences are SEHNR and FQNEAQ (reference sequence). The source was whole blood, collected at baseline. V is TRBV7-9 and J is TRBJ1-2; the D is unclear. This TCR derives from an adult who was a healthcare worker with PCR-confirmed SARS-CoV-2 infection or an uninfected control (not recorded which). The CDR3 region is CASSLGTSLNYGYTF. The DNA for the CDR3 is TGTGCCAGCAGCTTAGGAACCTCTCTGAACTATGGCTACACCTTC.